This T cell receptor beta chain came from a study of Graves' ophthalmopathy and Graves' hyperthyroidism. Regarding the study as a whole: Blood also harbored most expanded thyroid clonotypes above 0.001 frequency.

The CDR3 length is 13 residues. Germline CDR1 and CDR2: MNHNS and SASEGT. With 6 bases clipped from V and 5 bases from J, the junction kept 5 bases outside the gene matches. Note on this clonotype: What it binds is unknown.

CDR3 regions of TCR beta were amplified from RNA transcripts. A first-round RT-PCR used HTBI primers, followed by a second-round multiplex PCR. A single record per CDR3 protein comes from TCRdb applying MiXCR to the multiplex PCR reads. The sample consists of about 220,000 distinct CDR3 sequences, 20% to 25% of them appearing once. PBMCs were density-gradient isolated from roughly 9.5 ml fresh blood. The chain links TRBV6-1 to TRBJ1-1; 8 bases map to TRBD1. Sample: peripheral blood. This clonotype was sampled from a woman aged 45 to 65 with Graves' ophthalmopathy. The CDR3 DNA reads as TGTGCCAGCAGGGACAGGGTTGGGACTGAAGCTTTCTTT. Translating gives CASRDRVGTEAFF.